A single sample gave rise to the 3 T cell receptor beta chains below, sequenced in a study of T cell responses to AZD1222 COVID-19 vaccine (dated by TCRdb to about 2021). The protocol used for the library was the immunoSEQ multiplex PCR assay. Drawn from immuneACCESS, this table holds only the in-frame rearrangements with V and J called that TCRdb kept. Clones are partly lost; checked studies trace under half to an unresolved V gene and leave the rest unexplained. In all, the sample holds tens of thousands of clones, and roughly 85% of those were seen once. The ten biggest clones cover under 14% of the sample. In light of the paper, this sample's time point label describes: about 28 days (+/-7) after the second vaccine dose. The sample was peripheral blood, taken 28 days after the second AZD1222 dose. These receptors were taken from an adult who received the AZD1222 COVID-19 vaccine.

This clone was detected a few times. The chain couples TRBV11-1 to TRBJ2-7; 7 bases fit TRBD1. Losses at the gene ends were 5 bases for V and 5 bases for J; bases not matched to a gene: 6. This CDR3 has 13 residues. Germline V gene sequence: CDR1 SGHAT, CDR2 FQDESV (reference sequence). In DNA form, the CDR3 reads TGTGCCAGCAGCATGGACAGGTCCAACGAGCAGTACTTC. Translating gives CASSMDRSNEQYF.

The V gene is TRBV4-3, the J gene TRBJ2-2; 8 bases line up with TRBD1. The CDR3 extends over 16 amino acids. The germline CDR1 and CDR2 sequences are LGHNA and YSLEER. With 4 bases clipped from V and 3 bases from J, the junction kept 7 bases outside the gene matches. The CDR3 region is CASSLSPGGHTGELFF. The CDR3 DNA reads as TGCGCCAGCAGCCTGAGCCCAGGGGGCCACACCGGGGAGCTGTTTTTT.

A remark on this clone: The same CDR3 is also encoded by other DNA sequences in this sample. The chain links TRBV6-5 to TRBJ2-7; the D is unclear. Germline V gives CDR1 MNHEY, CDR2 SVGAGI. Between the trimmed V and J ends, which lost 0 bases and 3 bases, there was a span of 6 bases. CDR3 length: 13 residues. This chain's CDR3 is CASSYSKGYEQYF. The CDR3 DNA is TGTGCCAGCAGTTACTCGAAAGGCTACGAGCAGTACTTC.